The rows below give T cell receptor beta chains drawn from one sample of a study of cytomegalovirus exposure and HLA in healthy donors. Clones were sequenced by immunoSEQ multiplex PCR, and TCRdb holds only the in-frame ones, with some missing. This table holds under 250,000 clones, 80% to 90% found once. Sequenced sample: PBMCs. These receptors all come from a woman aged 25 to 45 in good health and CMV-seronegative. The CDR3 runs from the conserved cysteine through the conserved F or W. The listing skips clone size in some rows; elsewhere it reads once, few, many or a size class.

TRBV7-2,TRBJ1-2,.,CASSATAGGRGYGYTF
TRBV28,TRBJ1-2,.,CASSEQGLASTF
TRBV11-2,TRBJ2-7,.,CASSLDGGLAGSYEQYF
TRBV30,TRBJ1-2,.,CACLLQGGQYGYTF
TRBV5-1,TRBJ1-5,few,CASSPGTNNQPQHF
TRBV5-1,TRBJ1-1,.,CASSGPTERTEAFF
TRBV30,TRBJ1-2,.,CAWVTGNYGYTF
TRBV30,TRBJ2-7,.,CAWSAQYPIYEQYF
TRBV19,TRBJ1-5,few,CASRSQGGNQPQHF
TRBV12-5,TRBJ1-6,once,CASGPPRFYNSPLHF
TRBV2,TRBJ2-4,.,CASSGENIQYF
TRBV9,TRBJ2-6,.,CASSITGTGPSGANVLTF
TRBV5-6,TRBJ2-5,.,CATQRRTGRQETQYF
TRBV15,TRBJ1-5,.,CATRPGQGFYSNQPQHF
TRBV6-1,TRBJ1-6,.,CASAYRENNSPLHF
TRBV5-1,TRBJ1-4,.,CASSAGMIEKLFF
TRBV6-1,TRBJ1-5,few,CASSLGHANQPQHF
TRBV6-1,TRBJ1-3,.,CASSEALTGLSGNTIYF
TRBV14,TRBJ2-7,.,CASSQDTYRGYEQYF
TRBV11-2,TRBJ2-5,.,CASKVLAGDQETQYF
TRBV2,TRBJ2-2,few,CASGQGGTGELFF
TRBV18,TRBJ2-3,.,CASSPGLAGGLPDTQYF
TRBV13,TRBJ2-2,.,CASMTSGLFSGTGELFF
TRBV7-6,TRBJ1-5,few,CASSPRRGSAQPQHF
TRBV4-1,TRBJ1-1,.,CASSQDRGTGRGTEAFF
TRBV20-1,TRBJ1-2,.,CSVAKGYGYTF
TRBV29-1,TRBJ1-2,.,CSADPGTGPAYGYTF
TRBV5-4,TRBJ2-5,once,CASSPGQNQETQYF
TRBV5-6,TRBJ1-4,.,CASSLGDRRNEKLFF
TRBV30,TRBJ1-1,.,CAFRRGARRAFF
TRBV4-1,TRBJ2-5,.,CASRWGLAGGQQETQYF
TRBV9,TRBJ1-5,few,CASGIDSHQPQHF
TRBV5-1,TRBJ1-6,few,CASSSGTAGSPLHF
TRBV30,TRBJ2-3,few,CAWSQRNTDTQYF
TRBV30,TRBJ1-1,.,CAFKQGEAFF
TRBV6-5,TRBJ1-2,.,CASSPRGNYGYTF
TRBV7-6,TRBJ2-1,.,CASSLTSDNEQFF
TRBV27,TRBJ2-3,.,CASSLGRLAGSTQYF
TRBV19,TRBJ1-3,.,CASRPPGTPRNTIYF
TRBV2,TRBJ1-2,few,CASSWTPIYGYTF
TRBV7-3,TRBJ1-3,.,CASSVDRGDGNTIYF
TRBV7-9,TRBJ2-5,.,CASSPGAGKETQYF
TRBV5-1,TRBJ1-4,.,CASRGGRGTEKLFF
TRBV27,TRBJ2-3,.,CASTSRGDTQYF
TRBV28,TRBJ1-1,many,CASSPQTPRSAEAFF